This T cell receptor (beta chain) appears in the sequencing data of a study of cytomegalovirus exposure and HLA in healthy donors. A remark on this clone: The antigen remains unidentified.

Germline values: CDR1 SGHVS, CDR2 FNYEAQ. V was cut by 2 bases and J by 4 bases, with 15 bases left in between. The CDR3 loop spans 16 amino acids. Regarding the study as a whole: Most TCR sequences were seen very rarely across donors, but some public TCRs occurred in many.

Primers for the PCR totalled 60 Vbeta and 13 Jbeta. Libraries were prepared by immunoSEQ multiplex PCR; TCRdb keeps only in-frame clonotypes and omits some of them. The sample has approximately 120,000 clones. Sequencing input: PBMCs. The TCR was taken from a woman aged 55-75 years in good health and CMV-seronegative. The chain carries TRBV7-6 and TRBJ1-5, with D hard to call. CDR3 in amino acids: CASSLNSAAMNQPQHF. In DNA, the CDR3 is TGTGCCAGCAGCTTAAACTCTGCCGCTATGAATCAGCCCCAGCATTTT.